These T cell receptor beta chains were read from a single sample in a study of vaccination and CD4 T cells after COVID-19. Their specific antigens are unknown. MiXCR, run by TCRdb on the PCR reads, gives a single entry per CDR3 protein. The sample carries around 15,000 distinct CDR3 sequences, about 50% recorded once. The sequencing here drew on CD4+ T cells from blood, cultured in vitro, taken about 7 months after SARS-CoV-2 vaccination. Receptors originate from a human donor who had recovered from COVID-19. CDR3s include the opening cysteine and the closing phenylalanine or tryptophan. A D gene is named only where the DNA matches it firmly. Size is omitted from some rows. Given values are once, few, many or a class for expanded clones.

d_call: NA
clone_size: once
j_call: TRBJ2-1
v_call: TRBV20-1
cdr3_aa: CSARASGWAGIF
cdr3_nt: TGCAGTGCTAGAGCCAGCGGGTGGGCGGGGATCTTC

d_call: NA
clone_size: NA
j_call: TRBJ2-3
v_call: TRBV5-8
cdr3_aa: CASSWAGNTQYF
cdr3_nt: TGTGCCAGCAGCTGGGCGGGGAATACGCAGTATTTT

d_call: NA
clone_size: few
j_call: TRBJ1-5
v_call: TRBV7-9
cdr3_aa: CASSGRSGGNQPQHF
cdr3_nt: TGTGCCAGCAGCGGACGTTCGGGAGGCAATCAGCCCCAGCATTTT

d_call: NA
clone_size: NA
j_call: TRBJ2-1
v_call: TRBV11-1
cdr3_aa: CASSDQASAYNEQFF
cdr3_nt: TGTGCCAGCAGCGACCAGGCTAGCGCCTACAATGAGCAGTTCTTC

d_call: NA
clone_size: NA
j_call: TRBJ2-5
v_call: TRBV7-8
cdr3_aa: CASSLGKETQYF
cdr3_nt: TGTGCCAGCAGCTTAGGCAAAGAGACCCAGTACTTC

d_call: NA
clone_size: NA
j_call: TRBJ1-5
v_call: TRBV6-9
cdr3_aa: CASSYAGRAPRPQHF
cdr3_nt: TGTGCCAGCAGTTATGCGGGTAGAGCCCCTCGGCCCCAGCATTTT

d_call: NA
clone_size: few
j_call: TRBJ2-1
v_call: TRBV19
cdr3_aa: CASSINSYNEQFF
cdr3_nt: TGTGCCAGTAGTATTAACTCCTACAATGAGCAGTTCTTC

d_call: NA
clone_size: NA
j_call: TRBJ1-5
v_call: TRBV4-2
cdr3_aa: CASSQDGTGNQPQHF
cdr3_nt: TGTGCCAGCAGCCAAGATGGTACAGGGAATCAGCCCCAGCATTTT

d_call: NA
clone_size: few
j_call: TRBJ1-4
v_call: TRBV7-2
cdr3_aa: CASSAAASEKLFF
cdr3_nt: TGTGCCAGCAGCGCGGCGGCGAGTGAAAAACTGTTTTTT

d_call: TRBD1
clone_size: NA
j_call: TRBJ2-3
v_call: TRBV4-3
cdr3_aa: CASSQDSSGGVTQYF
cdr3_nt: TGCGCCAGCAGCCAAGATTCTTCAGGGGGCGTCACGCAGTATTTT

d_call: TRBD2
clone_size: NA
j_call: TRBJ2-5
v_call: TRBV30
cdr3_aa: CAWSFTRTRGGRYQETQYF
cdr3_nt: TGTGCCTGGAGTTTTACGAGGACCCGGGGGGGTCGGTACCAAGAGACCCAGTACTTC

d_call: NA
clone_size: few
j_call: TRBJ2-4
v_call: TRBV20-1
cdr3_aa: CSAQGMNIQYF
cdr3_nt: TGCAGTGCGCAGGGGATGAACATTCAGTACTTC

d_call: TRBD1
clone_size: NA
j_call: TRBJ2-5
v_call: TRBV20-1
cdr3_aa: CSAEDRAETQYF
cdr3_nt: TGCAGTGCCGAGGACAGGGCAGAGACCCAGTACTTC